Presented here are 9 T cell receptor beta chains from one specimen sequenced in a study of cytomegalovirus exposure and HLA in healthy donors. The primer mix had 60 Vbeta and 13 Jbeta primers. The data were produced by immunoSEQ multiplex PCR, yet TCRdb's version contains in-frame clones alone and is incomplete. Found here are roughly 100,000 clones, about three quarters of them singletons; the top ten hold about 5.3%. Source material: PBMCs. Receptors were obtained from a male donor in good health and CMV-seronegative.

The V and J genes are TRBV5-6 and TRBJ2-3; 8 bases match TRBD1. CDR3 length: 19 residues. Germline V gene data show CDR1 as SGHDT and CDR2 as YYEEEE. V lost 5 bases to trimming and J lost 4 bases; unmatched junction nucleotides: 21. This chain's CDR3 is CASRKNSGTGPWSADTQYF. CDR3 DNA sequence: TGTGCCAGCAGAAAGAACTCCGGGACAGGCCCTTGGAGTGCAGATACGCAGTATTTT.

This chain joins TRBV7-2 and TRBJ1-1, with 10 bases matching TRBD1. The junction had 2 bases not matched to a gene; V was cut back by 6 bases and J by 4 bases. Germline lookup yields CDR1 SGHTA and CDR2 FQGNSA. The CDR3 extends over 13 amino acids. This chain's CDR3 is CASRGTGVTEAFF. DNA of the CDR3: TGTGCCAGCAGAGGGACAGGGGTCACTGAAGCTTTCTTT.

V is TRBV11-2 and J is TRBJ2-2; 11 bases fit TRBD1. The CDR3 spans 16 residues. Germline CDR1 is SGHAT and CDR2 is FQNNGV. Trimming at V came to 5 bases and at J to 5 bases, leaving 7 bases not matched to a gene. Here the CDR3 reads CASSAGQGAGTGELFF. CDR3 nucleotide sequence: TGTGCCAGCAGCGCAGGACAGGGGGCAGGGACCGGGGAGCTGTTTTTT.

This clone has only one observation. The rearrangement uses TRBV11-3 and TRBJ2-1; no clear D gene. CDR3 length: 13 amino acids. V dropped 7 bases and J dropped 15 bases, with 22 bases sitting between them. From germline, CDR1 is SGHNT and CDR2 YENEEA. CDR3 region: CASISRLGEDPFF. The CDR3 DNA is TGTGCCAGCATCTCCCGGCTGGGTGAGGATCCGTTCTTC.

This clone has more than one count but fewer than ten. The CDR3 sequence: CASAPTRDSYGYTF. In nucleotides, the CDR3 is TGTGCCAGCGCTCCTACCCGGGACAGCTATGGCTACACCTTC. The chain uses TRBV7-3 and TRBJ1-2, with TRBD1 matching 7 bases. The CDR3 is 14 amino acids. The J segment lost 4 bases and the V segment lost 8 bases, leaving 10 bases of the junction unmatched. Per the germline V gene, CDR1 is SGHTA and CDR2 is FQGTGA. Looking up the rest from reference TRBV7-3 and TRBJ1-2 gives the full variable domain: GAGVSQTPSNKVTEKGKYVELRCDPISGHTALYWYRQSLGQGPEFLIYFQGTGAADDSGLPNDRFFAVRPEGSVSTLKIQRTERGDSAVYLCASAPTRDSYGYTFGSGTRLTVV.

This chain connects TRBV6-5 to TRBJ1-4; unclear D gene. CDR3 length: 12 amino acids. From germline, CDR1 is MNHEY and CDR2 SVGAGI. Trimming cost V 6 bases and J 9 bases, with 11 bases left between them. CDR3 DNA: TGTGCCAGCAGGGGTTCAGGCCAAAAACTGTTTTTT. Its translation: CASRGSGQKLFF.

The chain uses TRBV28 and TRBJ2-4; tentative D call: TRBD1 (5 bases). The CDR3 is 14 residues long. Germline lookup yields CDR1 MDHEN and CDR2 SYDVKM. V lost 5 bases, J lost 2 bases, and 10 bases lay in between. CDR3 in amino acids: CASSPSGSKNIQYF. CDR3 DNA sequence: TGTGCCAGCAGTCCCTCAGGGTCCAAAAACATTCAGTACTTC.

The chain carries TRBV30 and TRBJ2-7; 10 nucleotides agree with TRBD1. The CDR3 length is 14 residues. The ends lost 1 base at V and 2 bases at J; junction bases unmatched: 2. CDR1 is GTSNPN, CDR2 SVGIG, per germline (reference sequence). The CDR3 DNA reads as TGTGCCTGGAGTGCTGGGACAGGGGCCTACGAGCAGTACTTC. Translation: CAWSAGTGAYEQYF.

For the CDR3, the DNA is TGTGCCAGCAGCTTATCCGGTAGCGGCCGCTACGAGCAGTACTTC. It is translated as CASSLSGSGRYEQYF. This chain links TRBV7-3 with TRBJ2-7, with a tentative D call TRBD2 (6 bases). The CDR3 length is 15 residues. The V gene's germline CDR1 is SGHTA and CDR2 FQGTGA. Trimming shortened V by 2 bases and J by 3 bases, and 14 bases separated the two germline ends.